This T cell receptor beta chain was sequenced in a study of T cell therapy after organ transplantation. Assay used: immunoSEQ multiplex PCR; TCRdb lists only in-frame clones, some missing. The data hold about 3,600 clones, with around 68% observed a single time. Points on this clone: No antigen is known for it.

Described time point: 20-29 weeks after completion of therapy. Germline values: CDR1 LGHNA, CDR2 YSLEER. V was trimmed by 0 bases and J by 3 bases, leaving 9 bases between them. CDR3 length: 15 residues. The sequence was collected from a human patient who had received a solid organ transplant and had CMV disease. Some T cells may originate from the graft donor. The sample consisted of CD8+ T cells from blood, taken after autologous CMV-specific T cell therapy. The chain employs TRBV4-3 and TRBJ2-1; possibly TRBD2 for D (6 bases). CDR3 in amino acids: CASSQDGSIYNEQFF. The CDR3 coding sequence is TGCGCCAGCAGCCAAGACGGGAGCATCTACAATGAGCAGTTCTTC.